A selection of T cell receptor beta chains follows, all from one sample in a study of beta chain features in type 1 diabetes. Libraries were prepared by immunoSEQ multiplex PCR; TCRdb keeps only in-frame clonotypes and omits some of them. The sample includes 150,000 to 200,000 clones, roughly 10% seen only once; the top ten take 0.7%. Sequenced input: central memory CD4+ T cells from blood. These TCRs come from a woman aged 30 to 39 with type 1 diabetes. CDR3s include the opening cysteine and the closing phenylalanine or tryptophan. D genes are given only for firm matches. Clone size is shown for a subset of rows, as once, few, many or a class of expanded clone.

TRBJ2-7 . TRBV9 TRBD1 CASNRQGAAYEQYF TGTGCCAGCAACAGACAGGGGGCGGCCTACGAGCAGTACTTC
TRBJ1-1 . TRBV5-4 . CASSPGLLNTEAFF TGTGCCAGCAGCCCGGGACTGCTGAACACTGAAGCTTTCTTT
TRBJ2-5 few TRBV10-3 . CAISVQTGETQYF TGTGCCATCAGTGTTCAAACCGGGGAGACCCAGTACTTC
TRBJ2-7 once TRBV10-3 TRBD2 CAIRPSSGSYYEQYF TGTGCCATCAGGCCCTCTAGCGGGAGTTACTACGAGCAGTACTTC
TRBJ2-3 . TRBV6-1 TRBD2 CASSELAGLTQYF TGTGCCAGCAGTGAACTAGCGGGACTTACGCAGTATTTT
TRBJ2-5 few TRBV30 TRBD2 CAWSRSGSRAAQYF TGTGCCTGGAGTCGGAGCGGGAGTAGGGCGGCCCAGTACTTC
TRBJ2-5 . TRBV29-1 . CSVDSRLGETQYF TGCAGCGTTGATAGCCGGCTAGGCGAGACCCAGTACTTC
TRBJ1-4 . TRBV29-1 . CSVERGWGEKLFF TGCAGCGTTGAAAGGGGGTGGGGGGAAAAACTGTTTTTT
TRBJ2-5 . TRBV28 . CASSQTLQETQYF TGTGCCAGCAGCCAAACTCTTCAAGAGACCCAGTACTTC
TRBJ1-5 . TRBV6-4 TRBD1 CASTRQGSPADAQPQHF TGTGCCAGCACCCGACAGGGGTCCCCAGCCGACGCTCAGCCCCAGCATTTT
TRBJ2-3 . TRBV14 TRBD2 CASSHRGTSGKHTQYF TGTGCCAGCAGCCACCGAGGGACTAGCGGGAAACATACGCAGTATTTT
TRBJ2-1 . TRBV28 TRBD1 CASRTTGTGGYEQFF TGTGCCAGCAGGACCACCGGGACAGGGGGCTATGAGCAGTTCTTC
TRBJ2-5 . TRBV10-3 TRBD2 CASTSTSGSQETQYF TGTGCCAGCACCTCGACTAGCGGGAGTCAAGAGACCCAGTACTTC
TRBJ2-1 . TRBV7-7 TRBD2 CASGTGTSSYNEQFF TGTGCTAGCGGCACCGGGACTAGCAGTTACAATGAGCAGTTCTTC
TRBJ1-1 . TRBV30 . CAWSVRPHTGSKAFF TGTGCCTGGAGTGTACGTCCGCACACGGGGTCGAAAGCTTTCTTT
TRBJ2-1 . TRBV5-1 TRBD2 CASSPGTSDYYNEQFF TGCGCCAGCAGCCCTGGGACTAGCGATTACTACAATGAGCAGTTCTTC
TRBJ1-1 few TRBV19 . CASIPPWGGRGTEAFF TGTGCCAGTATTCCCCCTTGGGGGGGACGGGGCACTGAAGCTTTCTTT
TRBJ2-5 few TRBV12-2 . CASRLALEGTQYF TGTGCAAGTCGCTTAGCGCTGGAGGGGACCCAGTACTTC
TRBJ1-1 few TRBV7-9 TRBD1 CASSSGGNTEAFF TGTGCCAGCAGCTCAGGGGGAAACACTGAAGCTTTCTTT
TRBJ1-3 few TRBV30 . CAWSTSTGFSGNTIYF TGTGCCTGGAGTACCTCAACAGGTTTCTCTGGAAACACCATATATTTT